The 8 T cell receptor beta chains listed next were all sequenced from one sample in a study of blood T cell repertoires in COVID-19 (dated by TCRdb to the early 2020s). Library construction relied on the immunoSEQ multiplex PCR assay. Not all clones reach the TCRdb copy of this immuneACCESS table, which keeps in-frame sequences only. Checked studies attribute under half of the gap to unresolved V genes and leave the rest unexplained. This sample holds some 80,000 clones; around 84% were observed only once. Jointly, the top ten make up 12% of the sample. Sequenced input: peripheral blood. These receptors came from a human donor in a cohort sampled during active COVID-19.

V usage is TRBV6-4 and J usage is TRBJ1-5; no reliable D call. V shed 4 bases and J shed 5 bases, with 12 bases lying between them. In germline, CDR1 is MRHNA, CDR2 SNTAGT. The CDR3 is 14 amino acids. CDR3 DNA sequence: TGTGCCAGCAGTGTGGGCAGGATGGATCAGCCCCAGCATTTT. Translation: CASSVGRMDQPQHF.

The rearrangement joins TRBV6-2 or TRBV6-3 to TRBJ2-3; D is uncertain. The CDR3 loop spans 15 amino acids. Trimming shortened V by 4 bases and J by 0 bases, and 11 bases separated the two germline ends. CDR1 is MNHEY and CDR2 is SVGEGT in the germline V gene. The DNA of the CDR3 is TGTGCCAGCAGTTGGGCCAGGTCTAGCACAGATACGCAGTATTTT. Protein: CASSWARSSTDTQYF.

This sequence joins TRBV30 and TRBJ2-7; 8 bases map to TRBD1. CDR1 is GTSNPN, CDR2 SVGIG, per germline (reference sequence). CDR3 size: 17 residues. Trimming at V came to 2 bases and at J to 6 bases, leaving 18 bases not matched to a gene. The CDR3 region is CAWSPTRTGLNSREQYF. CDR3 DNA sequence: TGTGCCTGGAGTCCGACCCGGACAGGGCTTAATTCTCGCGAGCAGTACTTC.

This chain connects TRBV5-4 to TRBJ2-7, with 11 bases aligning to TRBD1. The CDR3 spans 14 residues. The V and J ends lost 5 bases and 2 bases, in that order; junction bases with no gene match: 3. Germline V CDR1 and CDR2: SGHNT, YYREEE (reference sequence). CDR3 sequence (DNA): TGTGCCAGCAGGGACAGGGGGCAGGCCTACGAGCAGTACTTC. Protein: CASRDRGQAYEQYF. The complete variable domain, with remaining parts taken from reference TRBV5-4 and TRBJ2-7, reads ETGVTQSPTHLIKTRGQQVTLRCSSQSGHNTVSWYQQALGQGPQFIFQYYREEENGRGNFPPRFSGLQFPNYSSELNVNALELDDSALYLCASRDRGQAYEQYFGPGTRLTVT.

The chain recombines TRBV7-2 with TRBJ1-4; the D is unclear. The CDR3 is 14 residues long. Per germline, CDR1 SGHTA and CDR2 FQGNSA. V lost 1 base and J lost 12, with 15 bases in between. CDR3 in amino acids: CASSLGWRAAELFF. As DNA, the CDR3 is TGTGCCAGCAGCTTAGGGTGGAGGGCCGCCGAACTGTTTTTT.

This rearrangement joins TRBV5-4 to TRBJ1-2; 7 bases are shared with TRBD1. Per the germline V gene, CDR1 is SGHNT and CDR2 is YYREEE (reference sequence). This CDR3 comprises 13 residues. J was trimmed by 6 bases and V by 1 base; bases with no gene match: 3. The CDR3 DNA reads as TGTGCCAGCAGCTTGAGACAGGGAGATGGCTACACCTTC. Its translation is CASSLRQGDGYTF.

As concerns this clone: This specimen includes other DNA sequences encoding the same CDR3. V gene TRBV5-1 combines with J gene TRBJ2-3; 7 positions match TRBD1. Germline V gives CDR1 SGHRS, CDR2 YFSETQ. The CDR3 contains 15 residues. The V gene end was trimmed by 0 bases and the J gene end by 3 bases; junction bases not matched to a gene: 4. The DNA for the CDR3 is TGCGCCAGCAGCTTGGGACAGGGTGCGACAGATACGCAGTATTTT. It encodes CASSLGQGATDTQYF.

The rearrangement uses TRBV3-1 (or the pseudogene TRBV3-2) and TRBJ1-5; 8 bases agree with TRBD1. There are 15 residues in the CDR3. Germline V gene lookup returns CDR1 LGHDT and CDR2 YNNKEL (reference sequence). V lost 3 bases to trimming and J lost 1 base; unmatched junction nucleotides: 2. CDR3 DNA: TGTGCCAGCAGCCAGGGACAGGAGAGCAATCAGCCCCAGCATTTT. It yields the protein CASSQGQESNQPQHF.